Following are 23 T cell receptor beta chains from one sample sequenced in a study of blood T cell repertoires in COVID-19. Only in-frame clones appear in the TCRdb table, and some are missing; sequencing was by immunoSEQ multiplex PCR. Of about 140,000 clones in the sample, 70% to 80% were seen once. Specimen: peripheral blood. The source is a man aged 55 to 70 who had recovered from COVID-19.

The J gene is TRBJ1-2, the V gene TRBV19; the D gene is possibly TRBD1 (5 bases). CDR3 size: 15 residues. V shed 3 bases and J shed 4 bases, with 15 bases lying between them. Per germline, CDR1 LNHDA and CDR2 SQIVND (reference sequence). CDR3 coding DNA: TGTGCCAGTAGTATCGGGGGTGTCGCCTTCTATGGCTACACCTTC. Translation gives CASSIGGVAFYGYTF.

This chain uses TRBV7-6 with TRBJ2-1, with 7 bases identical to TRBD2. The length of the CDR3 is 15 residues. The germline V gene encodes CDR1 SGHVS and CDR2 FNYEAQ. V gave up 0 bases and J gave up 5 bases; unmatched junction bases: 4. DNA of the CDR3: TGTGCCAGCAGCTTAGCGGGAGGGGTGCACAATGAGCAGTTCTTC. It specifies CASSLAGGVHNEQFF.

This clone was detected once. The genes are TRBV11-3 and TRBJ2-3; 9 nucleotides match TRBD1. Losses at the gene ends were 5 bases for V and 3 bases for J; bases not matched to a gene: 9. The CDR3 consists of 16 residues. The germline V gene has CDR1 SGHNT and CDR2 YENEEA. The CDR3 loop is CASSLGQGRGTDTQYF. In DNA, the CDR3 is TGTGCCAGCAGCCTAGGACAGGGGAGAGGGACAGATACGCAGTATTTT. Full variable domain (remainder filled in from reference TRBV11-3 and TRBJ2-3): EAGVVQSPRYKIIEKKQPVAFWCNPISGHNTLYWYLQNLGQGPELLIRYENEEAVDDSQLPKDRFSAERLKGVDSTLKIQPAELGDSAVYLCASSLGQGRGTDTQYFGPGTRLTVL.

The V gene is TRBV7-8, the J gene TRBJ1-6; D possibly corresponds to TRBD1 (5 bases). Germline CDR1 and CDR2: SGHVS and FQNEAQ. CDR3 length: 15 amino acids. Trimming took off 5 bases at V and 4 bases at J, with 12 bases between the two ends. The CDR3 DNA reads as TGTGCCAGCAGCAAGACAGTTAATTATAATTCACCCCTCCACTTT. It translates to CASSKTVNYNSPLHF.

This chain links TRBV5-1 with TRBJ1-2, with TRBD1 matching 7 bases. Trimming cost V 7 bases and J 5 bases; bases outside gene matches: 5. Germline CDR1 and CDR2: SGHRS and YFSETQ. The CDR3 extends over 12 amino acids. DNA for the CDR3: TGCGCCAGCTCCGGGACAGAATATGGCTACACCTTC. This sequence encodes CASSGTEYGYTF.

The rearrangement joins TRBV6-6 to TRBJ1-1; D is possibly TRBD1 (6 bases). There are 14 residues in the CDR3. The germline V and J ends were trimmed by 7 bases and 1 base, with 13 bases remaining between them. Germline loops: CDR1 MNHNY, CDR2 SVGAGI (reference sequence). The CDR3 nucleotides are TGTGCCAGCACCGGGACACGTGGGAACACTGAAGCTTTCTTT. Translated, it gives CASTGTRGNTEAFF.

The chain couples TRBV5-1 to TRBJ1-1; the match to TRBD1 covers 7 bases. The CDR3 is made up of 14 amino acids. V was clipped by 5 bases and J by 4 bases; unmatched bases: 8. Germline assignment: CDR1 SGHRS and CDR2 YFSETQ. CDR3 DNA sequence: TGCGCCAGCAGACCCCGACAGGGAAGCACTGAAGCTTTCTTT. Translation gives CASRPRQGSTEAFF.

The chain carries TRBV28 and TRBJ1-5; D uncertain. CDR1 and CDR2 (germline): MDHEN, SYDVKM. Trimming pared 3 bases from V and 6 bases from J, leaving 18 bases between. This CDR3 contains 16 residues. CDR3 DNA sequence: TGTGCCAGCAGTTTTACCCCCAGCCGCGGGTTTCAGCCCCAGCATTTT. Its protein is CASSFTPSRGFQPQHF.

This chain uses TRBV7-2 with TRBJ2-3; D may be TRBD2 (5 bases). V shed 5 bases and J shed 3 bases, with 15 bases lying between them. CDR1 is SGHTA, CDR2 FQGNSA, per germline. The CDR3 is 15 amino acids. The CDR3 region has the DNA TGTGCCAGCAGCCAAGGGCCCAGAGGGACAGATACGCAGTATTTT. It codes for CASSQGPRGTDTQYF.

This clone was found many times. V is TRBV3-1 (or the pseudogene TRBV3-2) and J is TRBJ1-2, with no clear D. Trimming left V 5 bases short and J 0 bases short, with 7 bases between. The V gene's germline CDR1 is LGHDT and CDR2 YNNKEL (reference sequence). The CDR3 has 13 residues. The CDR3 sequence is CASSDSSNYGYTF. CDR3 DNA sequence: TGTGCCAGCAGCGACTCGTCTAACTATGGCTACACCTTC.

The V call is TRBV21-1, the J call TRBJ1-2; the table's D gene call, TRBD1, was not cross checked with the DNA. TRBV21-1 is listed as a pseudogene. The CDR3 runs to 12 residues. For the CDR3, the DNA is TGTGCCAGCAGCCAGTTGTGCTATGGCTACACCTTC. Protein product: CASSQLCYGYTF.

The rearrangement joins TRBV28 to TRBJ2-2; 7 nucleotides match TRBD1. Trimming cost V 10 bases and J 5 bases; bases outside gene matches: 13. This CDR3 has 15 residues. Looked up from germline, CDR1 is MDHEN and CDR2 is SYDVKM. The DNA for the CDR3 is TGTGCCACCGTAAAGACAGGGATCGGGACCGGGGAGCTGTTTTTT. Translating it yields CATVKTGIGTGELFF.

The genes are TRBV18 and TRBJ2-1; D gene unclear. The V end was cut by 0 bases, the J end by 4 bases, with 19 bases between. The CDR3 loop spans 18 amino acids. Looked up from germline, CDR1 is KGHSH and CDR2 is LQKENI. The CDR3 DNA is TGTGCCAGCTCACCACCCTGGTTTTCGCGCGAACCATACAATGAGCAGTTCTTC. Translating gives CASSPPWFSREPYNEQFF.

V usage is TRBV2 and J usage is TRBJ2-1; D is perhaps TRBD2 (8 bases). There are 15 residues in the CDR3. The V and J ends lost 6 bases and 4 bases respectively, with 16 bases between them. Germline lookup yields CDR1 SNHLY and CDR2 FYNNEI. The CDR3 region is CASSREGAEYNEQFF. The CDR3 DNA sequence: TGTGCCAGCAGCCGGGAGGGGGCGGAGTACAATGAGCAGTTCTTC.

The chain links TRBV10-3 to TRBJ2-3, with 7 positions matching TRBD2. Looked up from germline, CDR1 is ENHRY and CDR2 is SYGVKD. J lost 1 base, V lost 4 bases, and 5 bases had no gene match. This CDR3 region has 15 residues. The CDR3 coding sequence is TGTGCCATCAGTGGGGGGGGAGAGGGCACAGATACGCAGTATTTT. It encodes CAISGGGEGTDTQYF.

This chain joins TRBV6-5 and TRBJ2-7, with 10 bases matching TRBD2. Germline V gene lookup returns CDR1 MNHEY and CDR2 SVGAGI. With V trimmed by 0 bases and J by 6 bases, 8 bases remained unmatched. This CDR3 region has 16 residues. CDR3 nucleotides: TGTGCCAGCAGTTACTCGAACGGGCTAGCGGGAGCCGAGCAGTACTTC. The encoded protein is CASSYSNGLAGAEQYF.

The J gene is TRBJ1-4, the V gene TRBV5-1; D is possibly TRBD1 (5 bases). V lost 0 bases, J lost 4 bases, and 13 bases lay in between. The CDR3 sequence is 16 residues long. Germline V lookup: CDR1 SGHRS, CDR2 YFSETQ. CDR3 sequence: CASSLVGGAVNEKLFF. CDR3 nucleotide sequence: TGCGCCAGCAGCTTGGTGGGAGGGGCCGTTAATGAAAAACTGTTTTTT.

The chain combines TRBV11-2 with TRBJ1-2, with 11 bases identical to TRBD1. The junction had 6 bases not matched to a gene; V was cut back by 4 bases and J by 5 bases. Germline CDR1 is SGHAT and CDR2 is FQNNGV. This CDR3 region has 15 residues. DNA for the CDR3: TGTGCCAGCAGCTCGGGACAGGGGGGAGGGTATGGCTACACCTTC. This sequence encodes CASSSGQGGGYGYTF.

The J gene is TRBJ2-7, the V gene TRBV29-1; D is perhaps TRBD2 (6 bases). V lost 1 base and J 3 bases, leaving 16 bases between the germline ends. Germline CDR1 is SQVTM and CDR2 is ANQGSEA. The CDR3 spans 15 residues. CDR3: CSVEVAASDYYEQYF. In nucleotides, the CDR3 is TGCAGCGTTGAAGTAGCGGCTAGCGACTACTACGAGCAGTACTTC.

This clone was recorded a few times. The genes are TRBV4-3 and TRBJ2-2; D is perhaps TRBD1 (5 bases). Trimming took off 3 bases at V and 0 bases at J, with 11 bases between the two ends. The germline V gene encodes CDR1 LGHNA and CDR2 YSLEER. The CDR3 has 16 amino acids. The CDR3 coding sequence is TGCGCCAGCAGCCAGAACAGGAATCCGAACACCGGGGAGCTGTTTTTT. The encoded protein is CASSQNRNPNTGELFF.

The genes are TRBV3-1 (or the pseudogene TRBV3-2) and TRBJ2-7; 10 nucleotides line up with TRBD1. Germline CDR1 reads LGHDT; CDR2 reads YNNKEL (reference sequence). Losses at the gene ends were 0 bases for V and 7 bases for J; bases not matched to a gene: 3. The CDR3 runs 14 residues. CDR3: CASSQEPGQGEQYF. As DNA, the CDR3 is TGTGCCAGCAGCCAAGAGCCGGGACAGGGGGAGCAGTACTTC.

The rearrangement links TRBV5-1 to TRBJ1-1; tentatively, D is TRBD1 (5 bases). CDR1 SGHRS and CDR2 YFSETQ come from the germline V gene. The CDR3 has 13 amino acids. V lost 4 bases and J lost 7, with 14 bases in between. The CDR3 region has the DNA TGCGCCAGCAGCACGACAGTCGCGGATGAAGCTTTCTTT. This codes for CASSTTVADEAFF. Together with reference TRBV5-1 and TRBJ1-1, the CDR3 gives the full variable domain: KAGVTQTPRYLIKTRGQQVTLSCSPISGHRSVSWYQQTPGQGLQFLFEYFSETQRNKGNFPGRFSGRQFSNSRSEMNVSTLELGDSALYLCASSTTVADEAFFGQGTRLTVV.

This clone was seen a handful of times. The chain combines TRBV5-1 with TRBJ2-7, with 8 bases fitting TRBD2. CDR3 length: 13 amino acids. Germline-derived CDR1 and CDR2 are SGHRS and YFSETQ. With 7 bases clipped from V and 7 bases from J, the junction kept 10 bases outside the gene matches. CDR3 DNA sequence: TGCGCCAGCCGTCCCGGGACTAGTAAAGAGCAGTACTTC. Protein sequence: CASRPGTSKEQYF.